The T cell receptor (beta chain) described here comes from a study of cytomegalovirus exposure and HLA in healthy donors. General observations from the study: Cytomegalovirus-associated status was assigned to approximately 160 TCR beta chains.

Clones were read by immunoSEQ multiplex PCR, and TCRdb kept only the in-frame ones, dropping some. The sample contains about 160,000 clones, 70% to 90% of which appear only once. The CDR3 loop spans 15 amino acids. Germline lookup yields CDR1 LNHNV and CDR2 YYDKDF (reference sequence). V was shortened by 5 bases and J by 7 bases, with 18 bases between the two germline ends. This clone was seen a few times. Its target is not known. J is TRBJ1-5 and V is TRBV15, with a weak D call TRBD1 (5 bases). The TCR was taken from a woman under 30 in good health and CMV-seronegative. Sequenced material: PBMCs. The CDR3 nucleotides read TGTGCCACCAGCCCGACAGTTAATCTCCAGCAGCCCCAGCATTTT. Encoded protein: CATSPTVNLQQPQHF.